A selection of T cell receptor beta chains follows, all from one sample in a study of neurological immune-mediated disorders. TCRdb fed the 5' RACE reads into MiXCR, producing one record per CDR3 protein. The sample includes roughly 120,000 distinct CDR3 sequences, around 3% of them seen just once. Input material: PBMCs. The receptors were gathered from a woman younger than 45 with multiple sclerosis. The CDR3 runs from the conserved cysteine through the conserved F or W. D genes are given only for firm matches. Size is stated as once, few, many, or a class for an expanded clone.

v_gene	d_gene	abundance	j_gene	CDR3nt	CDR3aa
TRBV7-2	TRBD2	many	TRBJ2-5	TGTGCCAGCAGCTTAGCCGGACTAGCGGGGGGGAGCGGGACCCAGTACTTC	CASSLAGLAGGSGTQYF
TRBV6-2/TRBV6-3	TRBD2	many	TRBJ2-3	TGTGCCAGCAGAGTGACTAGCGGGGTTGCAGATACGCAGTATTTT	CASRVTSGVADTQYF
TRBV7-8	NA	many	TRBJ2-7	TGTGCCAGCAGGGATAGGGGGGAACGTACCTACGAGCAGTACTTC	CASRDRGERTYEQYF
TRBV7-2	TRBD2	many	TRBJ2-7	TGTGCCAGCAGCCCCTCGGCGGGAGGGCCGTACGAGCAGTACTTC	CASSPSAGGPYEQYF
TRBV20-1	NA	few	TRBJ2-1	TGCAGTGCCACCTACCCGGGAAAGGGCCTCAATGAGCAGTTCTTC	CSATYPGKGLNEQFF
TRBV5-1	NA	many	TRBJ2-7	TGCGCCAGCAGCTTAGCTTGGGGAACAAACGAGCAGTACTTC	CASSLAWGTNEQYF
TRBV7-2	NA	many	TRBJ1-6	TGTGCCAGCAGCTTTGAACGGGGACGTAATTCACCCCTCCACTTT	CASSFERGRNSPLHF
TRBV14	NA	many	TRBJ1-1	TGTGCCAGCAGCCACCTTGGGGGGGGCCGGACTGAAGCTTTCTTT	CASSHLGGGRTEAFF
TRBV5-1	NA	many	TRBJ2-6	TGCGCCAGCAGCCCGGCAAAGGGACTCTCTGGGGCCAACGTCCTGACTTTC	CASSPAKGLSGANVLTF
TRBV20-1	NA	many	TRBJ2-2	TGCAGTGCTAGGTCTTGGGGAGTCCCCACCGGGGAGCTGTTTTTT	CSARSWGVPTGELFF
TRBV7-9	NA	many	TRBJ1-1	TGTGCCAGCAGCTTAGTGGCAGGAGGCCGGGACACTGAAGCTTTCTTT	CASSLVAGGRDTEAFF
TRBV7-9	TRBD2	many	TRBJ2-7	TGTGCCAGCAGCACTTGGACTAGCGGGGGAAGGAACGAGCAGTACTTC	CASSTWTSGGRNEQYF
TRBV2	NA	many	TRBJ1-1	TGTGCCAGCAGTGAAGCGCTTGTGGGAGATGGTGAAGCTTTCTTT	CASSEALVGDGEAFF
TRBV6-6	NA	many	TRBJ2-2	TGTGCCAGCAGTTACTCCGGCGACGCTTACACCGGGGAGCTGTTTTTT	CASSYSGDAYTGELFF
TRBV20-1	TRBD1	many	TRBJ2-1	TGCAGTGCTAGAGGTCACAGGGGGTTTGAGCAGTTCTTC	CSARGHRGFEQFF
TRBV10-3	TRBD2	many	TRBJ2-7	TGTGCCATCAGACTAGCGGGAGCCTCCTACGAGCAGTACTTC	CAIRLAGASYEQYF
TRBV6-4	TRBD2	many	TRBJ2-5	TGTGCCAGCAGTCGGACTAGCGGGAGTCCTAGGGAGACCCAGTACTTC	CASSRTSGSPRETQYF
TRBV12-3/TRBV12-4	TRBD2	many	TRBJ2-5	TGTGCCAGCAGTAGGACTAGCGAAGTTGAGACCCAGTACTTC	CASSRTSEVETQYF
TRBV10-3	TRBD2	many	TRBJ2-1	TGTGCCATCAGGGAGCGGGACTCCTACAATGAGCAGTTCTTC	CAIRERDSYNEQFF
TRBV29-1	TRBD2	many	TRBJ2-1	TGCAGCGTTGAGGGTACTAGCGGGAGGGATGAGCAGTTCTTC	CSVEGTSGRDEQFF
TRBV7-7	NA	many	TRBJ2-5	TGTGCCAGCAGCCCCGCGGGGACCAAAGAGACCCAGTACTTC	CASSPAGTKETQYF
TRBV6-9	NA	many	TRBJ2-5	TGTGCCAGCAGTAAGTCCGGCAGACTAGAGCGAGAGACCCAGTACTTC	CASSKSGRLERETQYF
TRBV30	NA	many	TRBJ2-2	TGTGCCTGGAGTGTTATGAACACCGGGGAGCTGTTTTTT	CAWSVMNTGELFF
TRBV5-1	TRBD1	many	TRBJ2-2	TGCGCCAGCAGTCGAACCAGGGGGCCCACAACCACCGGGGAGCTGTTTTTT	CASSRTRGPTTTGELFF
TRBV5-6	TRBD1	many	TRBJ1-1	TGTGCCAGCAGCCAAGGGACAGCAGCGAACACTGAAGCTTTCTTT	CASSQGTAANTEAFF
TRBV11-2	TRBD1	many	TRBJ1-5	TGTGCCAGCAGTCCGACAGGGTCAGGGCAGCCCCAGCATTTT	CASSPTGSGQPQHF
TRBV10-3	TRBD1	many	TRBJ1-2	TGTGCCATCACGGTGACAGGGGGTCTCGACTATGGCTACACCTTC	CAITVTGGLDYGYTF
TRBV5-1	TRBD2	many	TRBJ2-7	TGCGCCAGCAGCTTGGGGGGAGGGGACGAGCAGTACTTC	CASSLGGGDEQYF
TRBV7-2	NA	many	TRBJ1-4	TGTGCCAGCAGCCTCTATGGTGAAAAACTGTTTTTT	CASSLYGEKLFF
TRBV7-9	NA	many	TRBJ2-6	TGTGCCAGCAGCTCCCAAGAGGCCTCTGGGGCCAACGTCCTGACTTTC	CASSSQEASGANVLTF
TRBV14	NA	few	TRBJ2-1	TGTGCCAGCAGCCCCCTAGGGGGGCCTTACAATGAGCAGTTCTTC	CASSPLGGPYNEQFF
TRBV19	NA	few	TRBJ2-3	TGTGCCAGTAGTATAAGAGGGGGCACAGATACGCAGTATTTT	CASSIRGGTDTQYF
TRBV12-3/TRBV12-4	NA	many	TRBJ1-1	TGTGCCAGCAGTTTTCGAGCCCAGGTGCCGAACACTGAAGCTTTCTTT	CASSFRAQVPNTEAFF